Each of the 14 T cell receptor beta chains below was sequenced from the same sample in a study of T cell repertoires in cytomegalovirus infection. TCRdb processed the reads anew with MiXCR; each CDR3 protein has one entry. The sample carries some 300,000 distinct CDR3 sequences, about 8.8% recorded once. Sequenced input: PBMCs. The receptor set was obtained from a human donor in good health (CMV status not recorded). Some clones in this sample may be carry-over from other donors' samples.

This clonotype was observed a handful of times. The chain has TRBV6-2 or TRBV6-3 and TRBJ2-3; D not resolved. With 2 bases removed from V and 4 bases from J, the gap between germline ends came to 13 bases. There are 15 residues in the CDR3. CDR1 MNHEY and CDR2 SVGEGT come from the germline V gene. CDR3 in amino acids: CASSYGVMQADTQYF. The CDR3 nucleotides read TGTGCCAGCAGTTACGGAGTCATGCAGGCAGATACGCAGTATTTT.

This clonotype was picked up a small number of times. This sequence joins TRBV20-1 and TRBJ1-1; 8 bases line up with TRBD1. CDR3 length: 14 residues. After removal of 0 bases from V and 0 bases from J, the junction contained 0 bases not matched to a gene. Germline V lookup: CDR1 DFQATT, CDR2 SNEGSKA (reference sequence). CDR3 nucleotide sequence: TGCAGTGCTAGAGAGGGACAGGTGAACACTGAAGCTTTCTTT. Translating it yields CSAREGQVNTEAFF.

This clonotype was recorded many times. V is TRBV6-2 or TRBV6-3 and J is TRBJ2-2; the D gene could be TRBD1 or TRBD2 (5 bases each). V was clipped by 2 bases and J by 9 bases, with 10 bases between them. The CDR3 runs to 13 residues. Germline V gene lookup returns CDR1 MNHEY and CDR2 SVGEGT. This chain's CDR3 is CASSYRDGRELFF. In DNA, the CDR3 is TGTGCCAGCAGTTACAGGGACGGTAGGGAGCTGTTTTTT.

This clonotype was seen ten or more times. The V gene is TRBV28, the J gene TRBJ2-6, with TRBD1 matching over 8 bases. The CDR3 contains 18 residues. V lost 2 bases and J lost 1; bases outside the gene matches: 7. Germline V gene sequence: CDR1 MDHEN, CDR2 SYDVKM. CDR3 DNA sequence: TGTGCCAGCAGTTTAAGACAGGGGTTTCCTTCTGGGGCCAACGTCCTGACTTTC. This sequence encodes CASSLRQGFPSGANVLTF.

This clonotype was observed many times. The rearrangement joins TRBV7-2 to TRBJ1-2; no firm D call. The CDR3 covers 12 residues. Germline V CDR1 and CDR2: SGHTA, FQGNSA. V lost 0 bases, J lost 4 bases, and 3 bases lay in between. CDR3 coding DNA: TGTGCCAGCAGCTTAGCTCTCTATGGCTACACCTTC. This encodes CASSLALYGYTF.

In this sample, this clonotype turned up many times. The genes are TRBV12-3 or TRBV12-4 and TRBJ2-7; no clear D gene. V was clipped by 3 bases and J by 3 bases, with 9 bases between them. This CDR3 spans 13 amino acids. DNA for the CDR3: TGTGCCAGCAGTTTGAGCGTCGACTACGAGCAGTACTTC. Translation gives CASSLSVDYEQYF.

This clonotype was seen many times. DNA for the CDR3: TGCAGCGTGCGGACAGGGCCGAACACCGGGGAGCTGTTTTTT. As protein: CSVRTGPNTGELFF. The V gene is TRBV29-1, the J gene TRBJ2-2, with 8 bases matching TRBD1. Germline V lookup: CDR1 SQVTM, CDR2 ANQGSEA. V trimming: 6 bases; J trimming: 0 bases; junction bases outside the gene matches: 3. The length of the CDR3 is 14 residues.

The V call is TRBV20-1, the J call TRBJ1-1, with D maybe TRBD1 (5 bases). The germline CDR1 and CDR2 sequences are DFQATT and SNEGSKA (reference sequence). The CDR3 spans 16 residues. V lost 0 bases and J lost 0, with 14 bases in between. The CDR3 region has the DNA TGCAGTGCTAGAGAGATAGGGGTTGCCATGAACACTGAAGCTTTCTTT. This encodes CSAREIGVAMNTEAFF.

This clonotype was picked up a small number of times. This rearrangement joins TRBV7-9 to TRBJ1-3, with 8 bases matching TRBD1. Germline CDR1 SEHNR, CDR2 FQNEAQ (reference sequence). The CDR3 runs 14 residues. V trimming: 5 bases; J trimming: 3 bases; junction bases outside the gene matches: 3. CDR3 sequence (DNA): TGTGCCAGCAGCATCGGACAGGGTGGAAACACCATATATTTT. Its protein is CASSIGQGGNTIYF.

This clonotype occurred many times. This CDR3 reads CASSLLGFGNQPQHF. In DNA form, the CDR3 reads TGTGCCAGCAGTTTATTGGGGTTTGGCAATCAGCCCCAGCATTTT. The rearrangement uses TRBV27 and TRBJ1-5; D not resolved. Germline V gene sequence: CDR1 MNHEY, CDR2 SMNVEV (reference sequence). V was clipped by 1 base and J by 2 bases, with 9 bases between them. This CDR3 spans 15 amino acids.

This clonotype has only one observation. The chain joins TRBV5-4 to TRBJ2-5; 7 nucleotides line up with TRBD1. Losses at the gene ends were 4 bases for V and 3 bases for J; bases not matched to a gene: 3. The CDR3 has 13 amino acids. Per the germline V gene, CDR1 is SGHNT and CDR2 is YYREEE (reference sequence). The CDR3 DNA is TGTGCCAGCAGCACCAGGGGGAAAGAGACCCAGTACTTC. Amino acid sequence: CASSTRGKETQYF. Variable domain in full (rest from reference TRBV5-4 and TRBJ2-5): ETGVTQSPTHLIKTRGQQVTLRCSSQSGHNTVSWYQQALGQGPQFIFQYYREEENGRGNFPPRFSGLQFPNYSSELNVNALELDDSALYLCASSTRGKETQYFGPGTRLLVL.

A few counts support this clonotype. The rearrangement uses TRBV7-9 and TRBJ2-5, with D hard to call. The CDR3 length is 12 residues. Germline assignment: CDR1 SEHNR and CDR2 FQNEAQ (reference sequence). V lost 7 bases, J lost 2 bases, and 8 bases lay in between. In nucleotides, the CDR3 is TGTGCCAGCAAAAGTCTGCAAGAGACCCAGTACTTC. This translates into CASKSLQETQYF.

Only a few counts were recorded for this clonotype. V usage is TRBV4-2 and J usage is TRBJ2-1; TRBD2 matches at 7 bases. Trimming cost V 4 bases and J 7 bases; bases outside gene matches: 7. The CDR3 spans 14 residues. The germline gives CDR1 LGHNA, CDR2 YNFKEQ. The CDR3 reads CASSLFRGENEQFF. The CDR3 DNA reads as TGTGCCAGCAGCCTATTCCGGGGGGAAAATGAGCAGTTCTTC.

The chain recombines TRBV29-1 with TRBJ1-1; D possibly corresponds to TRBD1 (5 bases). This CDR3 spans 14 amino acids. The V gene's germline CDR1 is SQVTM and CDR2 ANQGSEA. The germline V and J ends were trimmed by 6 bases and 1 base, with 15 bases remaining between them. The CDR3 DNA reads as TGCAGCGTCTCTCTGGGGGTAACGAACACTGAAGCTTTCTTT. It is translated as CSVSLGVTNTEAFF.